The entry below gives a single TCR beta chain sequence along with its context. The CDR3 length is 14 residues. Germline loops: CDR1 SGHRS, CDR2 YFSETQ. Trimming took 4 bases from V and 2 from J; bases not matched to a gene: 2. The data were obtained in a study of T cell clones after liver transplantation. The overall study: TCRbeta sequencing after a pre-transplant mixed lymphocyte reaction identified graft-donor-reactive clones, later tracked in post-transplant blood. At least one year of complete immunosuppression withdrawal without enzymes over twice normal defined tolerance. Subjects received no induction therapy and standard immunosuppression until randomization at 12-24 months post-transplant.

CD3+CD4+ and CD3+CD8+ cells were FACS-sorted from thawed unstimulated PBMCs. Some clones are missing from TCRdb's copy, which holds only in-frame ones; the method was immunoSEQ multiplex PCR. The top ten hold 2% to 2.5% of the sample, which has roughly 40,000 clones, more than 70% seen once. Sequencing used CD4+ T cells from blood, obtained 24 months after liver transplant. The source is a human patient who received a liver transplant. These T cells may partly come from the graft donor. V gene TRBV5-1 combines with J gene TRBJ1-2, with 10 bases identical to TRBD1. In DNA, the CDR3 is TGCGCCAGCAGCCCGACAGGGGGCAACTATGGCTACACCTTC. It yields the protein CASSPTGGNYGYTF.